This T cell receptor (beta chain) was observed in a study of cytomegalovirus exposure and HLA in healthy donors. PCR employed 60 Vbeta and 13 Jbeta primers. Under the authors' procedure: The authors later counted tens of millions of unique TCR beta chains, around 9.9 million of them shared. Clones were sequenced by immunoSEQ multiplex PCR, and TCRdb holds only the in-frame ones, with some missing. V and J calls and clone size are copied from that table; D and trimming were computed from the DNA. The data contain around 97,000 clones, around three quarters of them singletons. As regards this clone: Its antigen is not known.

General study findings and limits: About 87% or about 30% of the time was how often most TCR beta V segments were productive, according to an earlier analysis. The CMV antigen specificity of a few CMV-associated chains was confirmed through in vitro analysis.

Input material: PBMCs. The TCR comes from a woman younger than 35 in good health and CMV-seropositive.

CDR3 amino acids: CASSPQGVETQYF. Here the CDR3 DNA reads TGCGCCAGCAGCCCACAGGGTGTGGAGACCCAGTACTTC. This chain uses TRBV5-1 with TRBJ2-5; a possible D gene is TRBD1 (6 bases). V lost 4 bases and J lost 5, with 12 bases in between. Germline loops: CDR1 SGHRS, CDR2 YFSETQ. This CDR3 has 13 residues.